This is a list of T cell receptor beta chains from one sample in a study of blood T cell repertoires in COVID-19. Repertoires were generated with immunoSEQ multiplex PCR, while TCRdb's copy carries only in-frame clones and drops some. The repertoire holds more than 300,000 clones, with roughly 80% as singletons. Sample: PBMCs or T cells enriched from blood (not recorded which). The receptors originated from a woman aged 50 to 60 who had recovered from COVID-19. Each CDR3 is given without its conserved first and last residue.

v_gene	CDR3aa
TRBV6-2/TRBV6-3	ASSYSSPDFSNQPQH
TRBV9	ASSVGRAGGYNEQF
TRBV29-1	SVVGQARTDTQY
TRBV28	ASTSSGRPSSYNEQF
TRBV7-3	ASSTRLGGADTQY
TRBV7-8	ASSLGPGKTEAF
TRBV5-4	ASSLRGTGNTEAF
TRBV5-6	ASSPGRGSRMHGYT
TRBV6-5	ASKQTGVKETQY
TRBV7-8	ASSLTGTGRLNTEAF
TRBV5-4	ASSLSSLAGHNEQF
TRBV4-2	ASSQDGTGNLGEINEQF
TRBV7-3	ASSLRPGVKNIQY
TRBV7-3	ASSLSVTDTQY
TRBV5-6	ASSLGGSPNEKLF
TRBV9	ASSSYTAGNSPLH
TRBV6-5	ASRTRTGHTGELF
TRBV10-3	AISENPFNYGYT
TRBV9	ASSVETGYYGYT
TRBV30	AWSSVGGRNEKLF
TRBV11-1	ASSRDSGSPNTEAF
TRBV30	AWSGSPQGAKSAF
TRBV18	ASSPFATAGGGEKLF
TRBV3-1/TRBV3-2	ASTKPSWDKESYEQY
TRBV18	ASSPRVETQY
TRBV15	ATSATAFNEQY
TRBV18	ASSPRGNLNTEAF
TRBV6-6	ASTNTWGRDNSPLH
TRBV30	AWSPTGGIYGYT
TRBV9	ASSVEFRGVNTIY
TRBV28	ASSLPGTGLNSPLH
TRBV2	ASSESGDGSYEQY
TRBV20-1	SAEQGLEAF
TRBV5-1	ASSLVPGGYT
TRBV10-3	AISGGEGANYGYT
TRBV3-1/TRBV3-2	ASSQSGVQPQH
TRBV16	ASSFYAAGSNEKLF
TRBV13	ASTKRGRNTIY
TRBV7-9	ASSTDPGQANSAGYT
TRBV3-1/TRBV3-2	ASSQIFGSSYEQY
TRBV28	ASSAGGTGGTEAF
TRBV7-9	ASKMGGSNYEQY
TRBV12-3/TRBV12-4	ASSLVIPGELF
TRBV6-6	ASLRDRGVEKLF
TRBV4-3	ASSQDYSRGAHQPQH